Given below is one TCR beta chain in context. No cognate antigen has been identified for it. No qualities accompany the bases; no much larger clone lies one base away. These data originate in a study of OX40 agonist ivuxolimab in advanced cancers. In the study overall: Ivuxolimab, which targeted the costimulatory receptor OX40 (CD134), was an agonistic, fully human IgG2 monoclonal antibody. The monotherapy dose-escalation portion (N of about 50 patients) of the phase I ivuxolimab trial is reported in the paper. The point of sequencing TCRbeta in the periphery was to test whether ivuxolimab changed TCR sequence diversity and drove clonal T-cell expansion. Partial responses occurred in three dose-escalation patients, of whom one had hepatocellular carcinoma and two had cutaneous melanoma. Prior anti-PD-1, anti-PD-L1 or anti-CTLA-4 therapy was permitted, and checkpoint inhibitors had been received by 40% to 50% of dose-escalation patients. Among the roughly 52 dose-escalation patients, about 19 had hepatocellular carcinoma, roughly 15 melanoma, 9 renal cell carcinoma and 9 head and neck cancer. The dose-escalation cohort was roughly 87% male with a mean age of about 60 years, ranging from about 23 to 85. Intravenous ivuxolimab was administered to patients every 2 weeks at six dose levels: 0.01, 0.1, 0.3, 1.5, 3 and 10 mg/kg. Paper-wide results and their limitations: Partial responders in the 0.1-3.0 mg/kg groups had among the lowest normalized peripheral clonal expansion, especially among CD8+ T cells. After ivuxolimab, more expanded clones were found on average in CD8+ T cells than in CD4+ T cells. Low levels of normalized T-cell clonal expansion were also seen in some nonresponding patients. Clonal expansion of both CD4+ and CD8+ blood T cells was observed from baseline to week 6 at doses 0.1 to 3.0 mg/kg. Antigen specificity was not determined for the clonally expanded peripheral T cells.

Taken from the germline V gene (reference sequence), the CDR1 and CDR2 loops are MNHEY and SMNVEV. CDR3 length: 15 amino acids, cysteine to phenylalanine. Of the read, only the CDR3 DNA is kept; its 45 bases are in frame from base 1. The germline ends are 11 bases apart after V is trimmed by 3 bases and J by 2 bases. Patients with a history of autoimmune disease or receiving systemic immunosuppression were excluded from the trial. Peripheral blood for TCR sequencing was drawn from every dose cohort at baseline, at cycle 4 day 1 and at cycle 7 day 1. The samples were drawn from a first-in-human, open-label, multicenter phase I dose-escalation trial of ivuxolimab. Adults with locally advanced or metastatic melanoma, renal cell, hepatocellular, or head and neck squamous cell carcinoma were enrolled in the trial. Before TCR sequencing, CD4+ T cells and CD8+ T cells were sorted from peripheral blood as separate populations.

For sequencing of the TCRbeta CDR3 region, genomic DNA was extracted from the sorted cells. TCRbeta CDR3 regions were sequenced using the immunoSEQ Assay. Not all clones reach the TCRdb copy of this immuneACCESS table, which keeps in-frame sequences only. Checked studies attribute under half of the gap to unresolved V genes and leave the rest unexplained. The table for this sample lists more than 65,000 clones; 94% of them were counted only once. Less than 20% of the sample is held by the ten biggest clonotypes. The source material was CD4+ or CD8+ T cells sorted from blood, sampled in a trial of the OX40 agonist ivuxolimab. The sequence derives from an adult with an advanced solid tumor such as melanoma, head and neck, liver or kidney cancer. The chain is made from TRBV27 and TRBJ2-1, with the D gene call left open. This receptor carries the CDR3 CASSFIPSAYNEQFF. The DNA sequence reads TGTGCCAGCAGTTTTATCCCCTCGGCCTACAATGAGCAGTTCTTC.